Included here is one TCR beta chain sequence, with context. The data were obtained in a study of blood T cell repertoires in COVID-19. Sequencing was performed with immunoSEQ multiplex PCR; in TCRdb, only in-frame clones are kept and a portion is missing. Of 300,000 to 350,000 clones listed, 90% to 95% are singletons. The germline V gene has CDR1 SGHTA and CDR2 FQGNSA. The CDR3 extends over 15 amino acids. J gave up 7 bases and V 2 bases, and 11 bases lay outside the gene matches. Sequencing used PBMCs or T cells enriched from blood (not recorded which). The TCR was taken from a woman aged 30 to 39 who had been exposed to COVID-19. The chain is built from TRBV7-2 and TRBJ2-7; 7 bases match TRBD1. This CDR3 is CASSLTGDPQWEQYF. The CDR3 coding sequence is TGTGCCAGCAGCTTAACAGGGGACCCTCAGTGGGAGCAGTACTTC.